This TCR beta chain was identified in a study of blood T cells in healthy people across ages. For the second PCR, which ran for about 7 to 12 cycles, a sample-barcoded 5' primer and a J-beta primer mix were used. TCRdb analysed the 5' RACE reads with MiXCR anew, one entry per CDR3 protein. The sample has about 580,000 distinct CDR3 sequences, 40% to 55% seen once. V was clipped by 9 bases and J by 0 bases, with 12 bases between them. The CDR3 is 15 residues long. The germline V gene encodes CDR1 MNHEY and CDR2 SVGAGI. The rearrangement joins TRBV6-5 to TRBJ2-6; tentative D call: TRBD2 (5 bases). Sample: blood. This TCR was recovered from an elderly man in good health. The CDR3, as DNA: TGTGCCAGTGGCGGGTTGAGCTCTGGGGCCAACGTCCTGACTTTC. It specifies CASGGLSSGANVLTF.